The rows below give T cell receptor beta chains drawn from one sample of a study of OX40 agonist ivuxolimab in advanced cancers. Sequencing was performed with immunoSEQ multiplex PCR; in TCRdb, only in-frame clones are kept and a portion is missing. This table holds tens of thousands of clones, over 80% found once. The sequenced sample was CD4+ or CD8+ T cells sorted from blood, obtained in a trial of the OX40 agonist ivuxolimab. These receptors all stem from an adult with an advanced solid tumor such as melanoma, head and neck, liver or kidney cancer. CDR3s include the opening cysteine and the closing phenylalanine or tryptophan. The order of the fields is V gene, J gene, CDR3 protein.

>TRBV12-5|TRBJ1-4
CASGSGEREKLFF
>TRBV7-9|TRBJ1-2
CASSQYSGTHYGYTF
>TRBV30|TRBJ1-1
CAWSVVMDTEAFF
>TRBV21-1|TRBJ2-2
CASSNEAQPNTGELFF
>TRBV7-9|TRBJ1-4
CASSLQGATNEKLFF
>TRBV20-1|TRBJ2-3
CSARGLAAQYF
>TRBV11-2|TRBJ2-1
CASSSGGRINEQFF
>TRBV15|TRBJ2-2
CATSRDSLAGGIGELFF
>TRBV28|TRBJ2-7
CASSLNRVFYEQYF
>TRBV29-1|TRBJ2-7
CSIRRQPSYEQYF
>TRBV4-1|TRBJ1-1
CASSHPQGLRTEAFF
>TRBV28|TRBJ1-4
CASSILNRDEKLFF
>TRBV6-5|TRBJ2-3
CASKSHRYTDTQYF
>TRBV2|TRBJ2-3
CASRDTYTDTQYF
>TRBV6-5|TRBJ2-2
CASSYSNTGVSGELFF
>TRBV5-4|TRBJ2-3
CASSLEGTDTQYF
>TRBV28|TRBJ2-7
CASSFLGGYEQYF
>TRBV7-9|TRBJ1-1
CAYDAGIPPEAFF
>TRBV6-1|TRBJ2-5
CASSDPPAGTQYF
>TRBV7-9|TRBJ2-7
CASSVGTDYEQYF
>TRBV6-6|TRBJ1-6
CAISTGANSPLHF
>TRBV6-6|TRBJ2-1
CASTTPAINEQFF
>TRBV28|TRBJ1-3
CASSLRVLPLSGNTIYF
>TRBV5-6|TRBJ2-3
CASSFIRSTDTQYF
>TRBV7-9|TRBJ2-7
CASSPPSSGRSYEQYF
>TRBV5-1|TRBJ2-5
CASSLAGGADQETQYF
>TRBV15|TRBJ2-3
CATSRGTSTDTQYF
>TRBV5-5|TRBJ2-7
CASSLMGSAEQYF
>TRBV13|TRBJ2-1
CASSLSGSYNEQFF
>TRBV6-6|TRBJ1-2
CASRGSPGQGFYGYTF
>TRBV11-3|TRBJ2-3
CASSLGMDTQYF
>TRBV27|TRBJ2-3
CASSLGRDSTTDTQYF
>TRBV19|TRBJ2-2
CASSMVLAGATLAFSGELFF
>TRBV7-2|TRBJ1-2
CASSLAPGSYGYTF
>TRBV30|TRBJ2-3
CAWESMGSGTDTQYF
>TRBV7-8|TRBJ2-1
CASSKSIEQFF
>TRBV19|TRBJ1-1
CASSNRGRNTEAFF
>TRBV28|TRBJ1-2
CASNRGGLNYGYTF
>TRBV21-1|TRBJ2-3
CDKDTRQKKTDTQYF
>TRBV11-3|TRBJ2-5
CASSVTGGNQETQYF
>TRBV2|TRBJ2-1
CASSADPEAGNEQFF
>TRBV5-8|TRBJ1-4
CASSTTWDNWDEKLFF
>TRBV7-7|TRBJ2-1
CASSRGTGGKGEQFF